The 29 T cell receptor beta chains presented below share a single source sample, sequenced in a study of shared clonotypes between healthy human individuals. The method was immunoSEQ multiplex PCR; TCRdb's version includes in-frame clones alone and lacks a portion of them. The repertoire includes 2,500,000 or so clones, 93% of them detected once, and approximately 0.35% sits in the top ten. The sequenced sample consisted of naive CD4+ T cells from PBMCs. Described subset: CD45RA+ positively selected. The receptors were sampled from a young man in good health. Some clones in this sample may be carry-over from other donors' samples.

The chain is built from TRBV27 and TRBJ1-2; 9 positions match TRBD1. V shed 0 bases, J shed 6 bases, and the junction held 5 bases outside the gene matches. The CDR3 runs to 15 residues. From germline, CDR1 is MNHEY and CDR2 SMNVEV (reference sequence). CDR3 in amino acids: CASSLSGTGRDGYTF. CDR3 DNA: TGTGCCAGCAGTTTATCCGGGACAGGGCGGGATGGCTACACCTTC.

V and J are TRBV14 and TRBJ1-4; D unresolved. The CDR3 is 13 residues long. The germline V gene has CDR1 SGHDN and CDR2 FVKESK. Trimming removed 0 bases from V and 11 bases from J, with 10 bases in between. The CDR3 protein is CASSQDLREKLFF. In DNA, the CDR3 is TGTGCCAGCAGCCAAGATCTTCGGGAGAAACTGTTTTTT.

This rearrangement joins TRBV6-1 to TRBJ2-2; D unclear. V lost 5 bases to trimming and J lost 0 bases, with 10 bases between them. The CDR3 contains 15 residues. Germline CDR1 reads MNHNS; CDR2 reads SASEGT. The CDR3 reads CASSRRESNTGELFF. CDR3 DNA sequence: TGTGCCAGCAGTAGAAGGGAATCGAACACCGGGGAGCTGTTTTTT.

CDR3 nucleotides: TGTGCCAGCTCGTCAGAATTCTATGGCTACACCTTC. Amino acid sequence: CASSSEFYGYTF. The rearrangement links TRBV28 to TRBJ1-2; D gene ambiguous. V was shortened by 8 bases and J by 4 bases, with 11 bases between the two germline ends. CDR3 length equals 12 residues. CDR1 MDHEN and CDR2 SYDVKM come from the germline V gene.

In this sample, this clone turned up once. This chain links TRBV5-1 with TRBJ2-3; D perhaps matches TRBD1 (5 bases). Trimming cost V 4 bases and J 3 bases, with 9 bases left between them. The germline CDR1 and CDR2 sequences are SGHRS and YFSETQ. The CDR3 sequence is 13 residues long. In nucleotides, the CDR3 is TGCGCCAGCAGCCCCCGACAGACAGATACGCAGTATTTT. It encodes CASSPRQTDTQYF.

V is TRBV4-1 and J is TRBJ1-4; D gene uncertain. The V gene lost 1 base and the J gene lost 8 bases, with 8 bases spanning the gap. The CDR3 spans 13 residues. The germline CDR1 and CDR2 sequences are MGHRA and YSYEKL. CDR3 in DNA: TGCGCCAGCAGCCAAGTTCGCAGCGAAAAACTGTTTTTT. It is translated as CASSQVRSEKLFF.

This chain joins TRBV29-1 and TRBJ1-1, with no clear D. The CDR3 is 12 residues long. V was shortened by 7 bases and J by 1 base, with 10 bases between the two germline ends. The germline V gene encodes CDR1 SQVTM and CDR2 ANQGSEA. The CDR3 DNA reads TGCAGCGCCTCCCTCGGGAACACTGAAGCTTTCTTT. Translation gives CSASLGNTEAFF.

The rearrangement joins TRBV6-5 to TRBJ1-5; D not resolved. The germline CDR1 and CDR2 sequences are MNHEY and SVGAGI. The length of the CDR3 is 13 residues. Trimming stripped 6 bases from V and 1 base from J, with 7 bases between. CDR3 sequence reads: CASSQQSNQPQHF. The CDR3 DNA is TGTGCCAGCAGCCAACAAAGCAATCAGCCCCAGCATTTT.

J is TRBJ2-1 and V is TRBV7-3; the match to TRBD2 covers 8 bases. Germline-derived CDR1 and CDR2 are SGHTA and FQGTGA. V was clipped by 5 bases and J by 6 bases; unmatched bases: 15. CDR3 length: 17 amino acids. CDR3: CASSLLGREASRNEQFF. The CDR3 DNA reads TGTGCCAGCAGCCTCCTCGGGCGGGAGGCCTCCCGCAATGAGCAGTTCTTC. The full variable domain, rest sourced from reference TRBV7-3 and TRBJ2-1, is GAGVSQTPSNKVTEKGKYVELRCDPISGHTALYWYRQSLGQGPEFLIYFQGTGAADDSGLPNDRFFAVRPEGSVSTLKIQRTERGDSAVYLCASSLLGREASRNEQFFGPGTRLTVL.

The chain joins TRBV5-1 to TRBJ2-1; TRBD1 matches at 8 bases. The CDR3 is 14 amino acids. From germline, CDR1 is SGHRS and CDR2 YFSETQ. With 0 bases clipped from V and 7 bases from J, the junction kept 3 bases outside the gene matches. The CDR3: CASSLADRGNEQFF. In DNA, the CDR3 is TGCGCCAGCAGCTTGGCCGACAGGGGTAATGAGCAGTTCTTC.

The table lists this clone with a count of one. This rearrangement joins TRBV4-2 to TRBJ2-5; D unclear. The V end lost 1 base, the J end lost 4 bases, and 7 bases lay between the germline ends. Germline CDR1 and CDR2: LGHNA and YNFKEQ. The CDR3 is 13 amino acids. CDR3 sequence: CASSQGRLETQYF. As DNA, the CDR3 is TGTGCCAGCAGCCAAGGAAGGTTAGAGACCCAGTACTTC.

As concerns this clone: The sample carries other DNA sequences with the same CDR3. This sequence joins TRBV5-4 and TRBJ2-5; 8 bases fit TRBD2. The V and J ends lost 0 bases and 5 bases, in that order; junction bases with no gene match: 3. This CDR3 is 14 amino acids long. Germline CDR1 reads SGHNT; CDR2 reads YYREEE (reference sequence). The CDR3: CASSLGQREETQYF. The CDR3 bases are TGTGCCAGCAGCTTGGGACAGCGGGAGGAGACCCAGTACTTC.

As DNA, the CDR3 is TGTGCCAGCAGTGCAGGGTGGGACAATGAGCAGTTCTTC. This codes for CASSAGWDNEQFF. The J gene is TRBJ2-1, the V gene TRBV6-5; D might be TRBD1 (5 bases). Germline V gene lookup returns CDR1 MNHEY and CDR2 SVGAGI. V gave up 5 bases and J gave up 5 bases, with 10 bases separating them. This CDR3 spans 13 amino acids.

The V gene is TRBV7-9, the J gene TRBJ2-3; D unresolved. There are 15 residues in the CDR3. In germline, CDR1 is SEHNR, CDR2 FQNEAQ (reference sequence). V was pared by 1 base and J by 2 bases, with 10 bases between. CDR3 DNA sequence: TGTGCCAGCAGCTTAGGCACCTCGGCCACAGATACGCAGTATTTT. Residues: CASSLGTSATDTQYF. The full variable domain, in which reference TRBV7-9 and TRBJ2-3 provide the parts outside the CDR3, is DTGVSQNPRHKITKRGQNVTFRCDPISEHNRLYWYRQTLGQGPEFLTYFQNEAQLEKSRLLSDRFSAERPKGSFSTLEIQRTEQGDSAMYLCASSLGTSATDTQYFGPGTRLTVL.

The chain has TRBV28 and TRBJ1-4; TRBD1 matches 7 bases. Germline-derived CDR1 and CDR2 are MDHEN and SYDVKM. The length of the CDR3 is 18 residues. With V trimmed by 4 bases and J by 0 bases, 11 bases remained unmatched. This CDR3 reads CASSYRGMGPATNEKLFF. The CDR3, as DNA: TGTGCCAGCAGTTACAGGGGTATGGGCCCTGCAACTAATGAAAAACTGTTTTTT.

J is TRBJ1-2 and V is TRBV27, with D perhaps TRBD1 (6 bases). Trimming removed 5 bases from V and 5 bases from J, with 18 bases in between. The CDR3 has 15 amino acids. In germline, CDR1 is MNHEY, CDR2 SMNVEV (reference sequence). CDR3 protein: CASSRGTNEGYGYTF. The CDR3 DNA sequence: TGTGCCAGCAGTCGCGGGACAAATGAGGGTTATGGCTACACCTTC.

The genes are TRBV20-1 and TRBJ1-2; D gene unclear. CDR1 and CDR2 from the germline V gene are DFQATT and SNEGSKA (reference sequence). V lost 3 bases and J 3 bases, leaving 5 bases between the germline ends. The CDR3 totals 11 residues. The CDR3 region has the DNA TGCAGTGCTAGTGACCACTATGGCTACACCTTC. Translated, it gives CSASDHYGYTF.

J is TRBJ2-7 and V is TRBV28; the match to TRBD1 covers 8 bases. Germline trimming cut 6 bases from V and 6 bases from J; bases unmatched to any gene: 13. Germline V gene data show CDR1 as MDHEN and CDR2 as SYDVKM. The CDR3 is made up of 15 amino acids. CDR3 nucleotides: TGTGCCAGCAGCCCTCCGGGCAGGGGGCTTCCCGAGCAGTACTTC. The encoded protein is CASSPPGRGLPEQYF.

Worth noting for this clone: Other DNA sequences in this specimen translate into the identical CDR3. The chain uses TRBV7-9 and TRBJ2-7, with D unresolved. The V end lost 2 bases, the J end lost 3 bases, and 2 bases lay between the germline ends. The CDR3 contains 11 residues. Germline V gene sequence: CDR1 SEHNR, CDR2 FQNEAQ (reference sequence). The CDR3 spells CASSLIYEQYF. CDR3 nucleotide sequence: TGTGCCAGCAGCTTAATCTACGAGCAGTACTTC.

This clone was observed once. V is TRBV6-5 and J is TRBJ2-1, with 11 positions matching TRBD2. Germline V gene lookup returns CDR1 MNHEY and CDR2 SVGAGI. With 5 bases clipped from V and 7 bases from J, the junction kept 7 bases outside the gene matches. The CDR3 covers 15 residues. DNA for the CDR3: TGTGCCAGCAGTACCCAACTAGCGGGAGCTAATGAGCAGTTCTTC. Amino acids: CASSTQLAGANEQFF.

In regard to this clone: The sample carries other DNA sequences with the same CDR3. This chain links TRBV27 with TRBJ2-5; D is undetermined. The V gene lost 1 base and the J gene lost 1 base, with 7 bases spanning the gap. CDR1 is MNHEY, CDR2 SMNVEV, per germline (reference sequence). The CDR3 has 14 residues. The CDR3 bases are TGTGCCAGCAGTTTATTAGGTCCCCAAGAGACCCAGTACTTC. Protein: CASSLLGPQETQYF.

V usage is TRBV28 and J usage is TRBJ1-5; TRBD1 matches at 7 bases. The J segment lost 7 bases and the V segment lost 2 bases, leaving 5 bases of the junction unmatched. Germline lookup yields CDR1 MDHEN and CDR2 SYDVKM. The CDR3 sequence is 14 residues long. The CDR3 is CASSLETGRQPQHF. The CDR3 DNA reads as TGTGCCAGCAGTTTAGAGACAGGGAGACAGCCCCAGCATTTT.

This clone was picked up one time. This chain uses TRBV14 with TRBJ2-2; D gene ambiguous. The CDR3 has 17 amino acids. The germline V gene encodes CDR1 SGHDN and CDR2 FVKESK. Trimming shortened V by 4 bases and J by 2 bases, and 17 bases separated the two germline ends. The CDR3 reads CASSLTALAANTGELFF. CDR3 DNA: TGTGCCAGCAGCCTGACCGCCCTGGCAGCCAACACCGGGGAGCTGTTTTTT.

V gene TRBV20-1 combines with J gene TRBJ1-4, with D hard to call. The CDR3 extends over 11 amino acids. The germline gives CDR1 DFQATT, CDR2 SNEGSKA (reference sequence). The V end was cut by 1 base, the J end by 13 bases, with 10 bases between. DNA for the CDR3: TGCAGTGCTAGAGGTGACATTGGACTGTTTTTT. Its protein is CSARGDIGLFF.

The gene calls are TRBV29-1 and TRBJ2-1, with D perhaps TRBD1 (5 bases). Germline V gene lookup returns CDR1 SQVTM and CDR2 ANQGSEA. V was shortened by 2 bases and J by 7 bases, with 15 bases between the two germline ends. This CDR3 contains 14 residues. CDR3: CSVEWPGKKNEQFF. The DNA of the CDR3 is TGCAGCGTTGAATGGCCAGGGAAGAAGAATGAGCAGTTCTTC.

The V call is TRBV9, the J call TRBJ2-5, with TRBD2 matching over 7 bases. V gave up 2 bases and J gave up 2 bases; unmatched junction bases: 6. This CDR3 spans 15 amino acids. CDR1 and CDR2 from the germline V gene are SGDLS and YYNGEE. This chain's CDR3 is CASSVRPAGQETQYF. CDR3 nucleotides: TGTGCCAGCAGCGTCCGCCCAGCGGGACAAGAGACCCAGTACTTC. The full variable domain, its missing parts supplied by reference TRBV9 and TRBJ2-5, is DSGVTQTPKHLITATGQRVTLRCSPRSGDLSVYWYQQSLDQGLQFLIQYYNGEERAKGNILERFSAQQFPDLHSELNLSSLELGDSALYFCASSVRPAGQETQYFGPGTRLLVL.

On this clone: This sample includes further DNA sequences coding for the same CDR3. V gene TRBV28 combines with J gene TRBJ1-3, with D unresolved. Germline CDR1 and CDR2: MDHEN and SYDVKM. V was cut by 5 bases and J by 2 bases, with 7 bases left in between. This CDR3 has 13 amino acids. The CDR3 coding sequence is TGTGCCAGCAGTCCTCCCCCTGGAAACACCATATATTTT. It encodes CASSPPPGNTIYF.

The chain carries TRBV28 and TRBJ1-1; D is undetermined. The germline V and J ends were trimmed by 2 bases and 8 bases, with 12 bases remaining between them. Germline loops: CDR1 MDHEN, CDR2 SYDVKM. CDR3 length equals 13 residues. This CDR3 reads CASSLKAPGEAFF. CDR3 bases: TGTGCCAGCAGTTTAAAAGCCCCAGGCGAAGCTTTCTTT.

The rearrangement joins TRBV5-5 to TRBJ2-7; D tentatively fits TRBD1 or TRBD2 (5 bases each). V was shortened by 3 bases and J by 3 bases, with 10 bases between the two germline ends. The CDR3 has 13 amino acids. In germline, CDR1 is SGHKS, CDR2 YYEKEE (reference sequence). This chain's CDR3 is CASSSGTYYEQYF. Here the CDR3 DNA reads TGTGCCAGCAGCTCCGGGACGTACTACGAGCAGTACTTC.